This T cell receptor beta chain derives from a study of T cell repertoires in cytomegalovirus infection. Study summary: Indications of both CMV infection and matching HLA type were provided by public TCR beta signatures.

Each CDR3 protein gets one entry after TCRdb re-called the reads with MiXCR. This repertoire shows around 350,000 distinct CDR3 sequences, around 18% found once; its top ten account for roughly 9%. Study-wide points: The ex vivo response was dominated by HLA-C-restricted CMV-specific TCR beta clonotypes.

This clonotype was counted between two and nine times. Its target is not known. Trimming removed 8 bases at V and 0 bases at J, with 10 bases between. The CDR3 runs to 14 residues. The V gene's germline CDR1 is MRHNA and CDR2 SNTAGT. The V gene is TRBV6-4, the J gene TRBJ2-2, with D hard to call. Material: PBMCs. This TCR derives from a human donor in good health (CMV status not recorded). Some clones in this sample may be carry-over from other donors' samples. The CDR3 here is CASGRSPNTGELFF. The CDR3 DNA reads as TGTGCCAGCGGTCGTAGTCCGAACACCGGGGAGCTGTTTTTT.